Below, 9 T cell receptor delta chains from the same sample are listed, as sequenced in a study of Vδ1+ human thymocytes. General study results and limits: Thymic TRG and TRD repertoires appeared highly polyclonal.

The antigens these receptors bind are not known. The template was reverse-transcribed extracted RNA. Multiplex PCR used pooled V-gene forward primers and a constant-region reverse primer to amplify CDR3s. With CATT, TCRdb re-called clones from the multiplex PCR reads. Among some 54,000 delta-chain clones listed, approximately 15% were seen once. What was sequenced was Vdelta1+ gamma-delta thymocytes from the thymus. Subset specified: FACS-sorted CD3+ TCRalphabeta- TCRVdelta1+ TCRVdelta2- thymocytes. These receptors originate from a boy under two years old who had congenital heart surgery.

Notes on this clone: A read error may account for a junction end that differs from germline. Other DNA variants within this sample encode the same CDR3. The chain employs TRDV1 and TRDJ1; D possibly corresponds to TRDD3 (5 bases). CDR1 TSWWSYY and CDR2 QGS come from the germline V gene. The CDR3 covers 18 residues. Written as DNA, the CDR3 is TGTGCCCTTGGGGAACATCCGGAGAAGCGGATTTCCACCGATAAACTCATCTTT. Translated, it gives CALGEHPEKRISTDKLIF.

The chain is built from TRDV1 and TRDJ1, with D unresolved. Germline V gives CDR1 TSWWSYY, CDR2 QGS. The CDR3 extends over 15 amino acids. Trimming removed 0 bases from V and 1 base from J, with 9 bases in between. This CDR3 is CALGELLCGTDKLIF. The CDR3 bases are TGTGCTCTTGGGGAACTGCTTTGTGGCACCGATAAACTCATCTTT.

There are a few counts of this clone. The chain joins TRDV1 to TRDJ1, with 8 bases aligning to TRDD3. The trim removed 2 bases at V and 6 bases at J, leaving 17 bases unmatched. The V gene's germline CDR1 is TSWWSYY and CDR2 QGS. The CDR3 runs to 18 residues. Here the CDR3 DNA reads TGTGCTCTTGGGGAAAATTACGAGGGATACGCTGCCCTGAATAAACTCATCTTT. This codes for CALGENYEGYAALNKLIF.

This clone was seen many times. The chain combines TRDV1 with TRDJ1, with 7 positions matching TRDD2. The trim removed 5 bases at V and 0 bases at J, leaving 9 bases unmatched. Per germline, CDR1 TSWWSYY and CDR2 QGS. This CDR3 has 16 residues. This chain's CDR3 is CALGRPSCGYTDKLIF. The CDR3 coding sequence is TGTGCTCTTGGGCGTCCTTCCTGCGGGTACACCGATAAACTCATCTTT.

The table lists this clone with a few counts. One junction end disagrees with the germline gene, perhaps due to a read error. The chain has TRDV1 and TRDJ1; 12 bases line up with TRDD3. Germline lookup yields CDR1 TSWWSYY and CDR2 QGS. The CDR3 is 27 amino acids. In DNA, the CDR3 is TGTGCTCTTTGGGAACTCATTCCCTTCCTACTGCCTCCGTACTGGGGGATACCTACAAGGTACACCGATAAACTCATCTTT. Translation: CALWELIPFLLPPYWGIPTRYTDKLIF.

J is TRDJ1 and V is TRDV1; 9 nucleotides agree with TRDD3. From germline, CDR1 is TSWWSYY and CDR2 QGS. V was pared by 5 bases and J by 6 bases, with 31 bases of the junction left unmatched. This CDR3 region has 22 residues. CDR3 in DNA: TGTGCTCTTGGGTCCCCCTATGGGCTACAAGGGTCCCTACTGGGGGACCCCCATAAACTCATCTTT. Translated: CALGSPYGLQGSLLGDPHKLIF.

Only a few counts were recorded for this clone. The chain is built from TRDV1 and TRDJ1, with TRDD2 matching over 8 bases. The V gene's germline CDR1 is TSWWSYY and CDR2 QGS. The CDR3 loop spans 19 amino acids. The V gene end was trimmed by 1 base and the J gene end by 4 bases; junction bases not matched to a gene: 17. CDR3 region: CALGEPSYFLRLGNDKLIF. The CDR3 region has the DNA TGTGCTCTTGGGGAACCCTCATACTTCCTACGACTGGGCAACGATAAACTCATCTTT.

This sequence joins TRDV1 and TRDJ1; D remains ambiguous. Trimming took 3 bases from V and 3 from J, leaving 14 bases between them. CDR3 length equals 15 residues. CDR1 is TSWWSYY and CDR2 is QGS in the germline V gene. CDR3 DNA sequence: TGTGCTCTTGGGGAGAACTACAAACAGGCCGATAAACTCATCTTT. Residues: CALGENYKQADKLIF.

This clone was seen only a few times. The chain couples TRDV1 to TRDJ1, with 11 bases fitting TRDD3. CDR1 is TSWWSYY, CDR2 QGS, per germline. The length of the CDR3 is 20 residues. V gave up 3 bases and J gave up 11 bases; unmatched junction bases: 26. The CDR3 loop is CALGDGPYWGIRRFGFKLIF. DNA of the CDR3: TGTGCTCTTGGGGATGGACCGTACTGGGGGATAAGGCGATTCGGATTTAAGCTCATCTTT.